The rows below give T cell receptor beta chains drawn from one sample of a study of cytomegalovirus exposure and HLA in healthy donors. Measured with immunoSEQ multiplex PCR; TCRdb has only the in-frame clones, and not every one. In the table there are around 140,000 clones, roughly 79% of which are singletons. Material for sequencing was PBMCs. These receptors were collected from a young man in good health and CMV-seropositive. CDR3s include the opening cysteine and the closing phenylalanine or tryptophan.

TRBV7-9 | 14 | CASSYGTGVEKLFF
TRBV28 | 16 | CASEDLSRVRNQPQHF
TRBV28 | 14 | CASRATGNNYGYTF
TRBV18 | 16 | CASSPQLAGNQETQYF
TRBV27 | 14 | CASSGPDRFDGYTF
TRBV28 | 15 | CASSFNAGSTYEQYF
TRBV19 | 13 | CASSPGGSYEQYF
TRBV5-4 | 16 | CASSLGAGSSGNTIYF
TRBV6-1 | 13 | CASGAGGAYEQYF
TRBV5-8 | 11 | CASSRSYEQYF
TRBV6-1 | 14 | CASSGRVSYNEQFF
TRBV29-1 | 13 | CSATQGRPYEQYF
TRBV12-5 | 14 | CASGPPAGNYGYTF
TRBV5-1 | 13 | CASDSGGSDTQYF
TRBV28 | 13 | CANQAGDSYEQYF
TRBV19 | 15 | CASKGVRASTDTQYF
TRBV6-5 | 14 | CASSYLGQDEKLFF
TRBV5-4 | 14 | CASSAGLAGTEQYF
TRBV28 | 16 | CASSPIGLAIGYEQFF
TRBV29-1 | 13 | CSVAGESYNEQFF
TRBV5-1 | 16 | CASSSGTPFSTDTQYF
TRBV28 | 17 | CASSLGDRFSGANVLTF
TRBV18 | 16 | CASSQTGTGIHNEQFF
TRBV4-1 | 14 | CASSQTAGADTQYF
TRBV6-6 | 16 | CASSYWGGGAIETQYF
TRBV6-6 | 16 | CASSYSGTGGGQPQHF
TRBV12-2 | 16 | CASRPHRGQGNQPQHF
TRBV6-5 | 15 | CASSYSYRTEDGYTF
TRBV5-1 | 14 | CASSLYRGDDEQYF
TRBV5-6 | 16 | CASSGGLGGGGIEQYF
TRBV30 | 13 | CAWSSKTTGALHF
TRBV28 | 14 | CASSFGGNTGELFF
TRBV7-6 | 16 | CASSLAAGLGTDTQYF
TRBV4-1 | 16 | CASSKMTGVRTDTQYF
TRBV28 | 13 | CASSGQGPYEQYF
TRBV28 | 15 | CASSISGTGLNEQFF
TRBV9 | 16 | CASSVEGTGVYNEQFF
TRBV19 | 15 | CASTYGQGLNTEAFF
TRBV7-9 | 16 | CASSPHTRTGKDGYTF
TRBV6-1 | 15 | CASMYTGQGIGGYTF
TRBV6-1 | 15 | CASSGQQGADYGYTF